These 8 T cell receptor beta chains came from one sample sequenced in a study of shared clonotypes between healthy human individuals. Profiling relied on immunoSEQ multiplex PCR, and the TCRdb table lists in-frame clones only, not all of them. The sample has about 87,000 clones; about 45% are singletons. The sample consisted of PBMCs. The source of these receptors is a woman aged 40 to 49 in good health. Some clones in this sample may be carry-over from other donors' samples.

In DNA, the CDR3 is TGTGCCAGCAGTCGGAGGGGGGCTGGAACTGAAGCTTTCTTT. This gives the protein CASSRRGAGTEAFF. The chain combines TRBV6-6 with TRBJ1-1; D may be TRBD1 (6 bases). The V and J ends lost 5 bases and 5 bases respectively, with 15 bases between them. This CDR3 is 14 amino acids long. Per germline, CDR1 MNHNY and CDR2 SVGAGI (reference sequence).

This clone was seen more than once but under ten times. This likely stems from a read error, as it lies one base from a far larger clone. The chain has TRBV29-1 and TRBJ2-7, with D maybe TRBD1 (6 bases). V lost 7 bases and J 6 bases, leaving 16 bases between the germline ends. CDR3 length: 12 amino acids. Germline V gene sequence: CDR1 SQVTM, CDR2 ANQGSEA. The CDR3 DNA follows: TGCAGCGGGGGGACAAGCGAACTCGAGCAGTACTTC. It specifies CSGGTSELEQYF.

This clone was seen repeatedly, ten times or more. The rearrangement links TRBV5-4 to TRBJ2-3, with D unresolved. CDR1 is SGHNT, CDR2 YYREEE, per germline (reference sequence). Deletions cut 4 bases from V and 3 bases from J, with 9 bases between. The CDR3 runs 13 residues. The CDR3: CASSHSRTDTQYF. The CDR3, as DNA: TGTGCCAGCAGCCATTCGCGAACAGATACGCAGTATTTT.

This chain links TRBV5-1 with TRBJ2-3, with D possibly TRBD1 on 6 matching bases. The CDR3 has 14 residues. The V end was cut by 7 bases, the J end by 1 base, with 13 bases between. CDR1 SGHRS and CDR2 YFSETQ come from the germline V gene. As DNA, the CDR3 is TGCGCCAGCCGACCAGGGGTTGGCACAGATACGCAGTATTTT. Translated: CASRPGVGTDTQYF.

The rearrangement links TRBV30 to TRBJ2-7, with 8 nucleotides matching TRBD2. Germline trimming cut 3 bases from V and 5 bases from J; bases unmatched to any gene: 9. Germline CDR1 and CDR2: GTSNPN and SVGIG (reference sequence). This CDR3 spans 14 amino acids. The CDR3 is CAWRARGGGHEQYF. CDR3 DNA: TGTGCCTGGAGAGCTCGGGGGGGAGGGCACGAGCAGTACTTC.

This clone has only a few counts. The rearrangement links TRBV5-1 to TRBJ2-1; D may be TRBD2 (6 bases). Germline V gene data show CDR1 as SGHRS and CDR2 as YFSETQ. The CDR3 totals 14 residues. The V and J ends lost 7 bases and 2 bases respectively, with 13 bases between them. The CDR3 protein is CASSLGEAYNEQFF. The CDR3, as DNA: TGCGCCAGCTCATTGGGGGAGGCCTACAATGAGCAGTTCTTC.

Points on this clone: The identical CDR3 is also encoded by other nucleotide sequences in the sample. The chain joins TRBV30 to TRBJ2-1; 11 nucleotides line up with TRBD2. CDR1 is GTSNPN, CDR2 SVGIG, per germline (reference sequence). Unmatched junction bases numbered 10, after V lost 8 bases and J lost 10 bases. There are 13 residues in the CDR3. Written as DNA, the CDR3 is TGTGCCATTAGCGGGAGGGCCAACGACGAGCAGTTCTTC. Translated, it gives CAISGRANDEQFF.

Concerning this clone: A far larger clone lies a single base away; this is likely a read error. The gene calls are TRBV30 and TRBJ2-7; a possible D gene is TRBD2 (6 bases). CDR3 length equals 12 residues. Trimming left V 3 bases short and J 3 bases short, with 9 bases between. CDR1 and CDR2 (germline): GTSNPN, SVGIG (reference sequence). The CDR3 nucleotides read TGTGCCTGGAGCTACGGGGGCTACGAGCAGTACTTC. It is translated as CAWSYGGYEQYF.